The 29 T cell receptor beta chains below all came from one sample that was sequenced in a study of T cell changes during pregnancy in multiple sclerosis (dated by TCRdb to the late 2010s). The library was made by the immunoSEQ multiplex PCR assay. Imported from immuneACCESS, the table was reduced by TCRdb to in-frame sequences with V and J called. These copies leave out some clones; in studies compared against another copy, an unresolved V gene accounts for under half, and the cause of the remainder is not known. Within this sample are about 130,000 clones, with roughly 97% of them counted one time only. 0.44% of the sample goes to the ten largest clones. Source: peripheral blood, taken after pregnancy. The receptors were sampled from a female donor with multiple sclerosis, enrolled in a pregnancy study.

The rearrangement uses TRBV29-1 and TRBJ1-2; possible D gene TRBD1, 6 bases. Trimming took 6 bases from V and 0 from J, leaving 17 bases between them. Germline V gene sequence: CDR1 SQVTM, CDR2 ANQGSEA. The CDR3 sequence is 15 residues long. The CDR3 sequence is CSVGRGAATNYGYTF. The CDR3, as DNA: TGCAGCGTGGGGCGGGGGGCAGCGACTAACTATGGCTACACCTTC.

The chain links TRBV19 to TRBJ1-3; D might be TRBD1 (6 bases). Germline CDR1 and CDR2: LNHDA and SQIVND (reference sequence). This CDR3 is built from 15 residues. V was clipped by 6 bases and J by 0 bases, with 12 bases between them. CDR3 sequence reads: CASSPQGPSGNTIYF. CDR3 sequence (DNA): TGTGCCAGTAGCCCACAGGGACCCTCTGGAAACACCATATATTTT.

CDR3 residues: CAWSVGASNQPQHF. DNA of the CDR3: TGTGCCTGGAGTGTGGGGGCTAGCAATCAGCCCCAGCATTTT. V usage is TRBV30 and J usage is TRBJ1-5; a weak D match, TRBD1 (6 bases). This CDR3 region has 14 residues. Trimming took 0 bases from V and 0 from J, leaving 6 bases between them. Per the germline V gene, CDR1 is GTSNPN and CDR2 is SVGIG (reference sequence).

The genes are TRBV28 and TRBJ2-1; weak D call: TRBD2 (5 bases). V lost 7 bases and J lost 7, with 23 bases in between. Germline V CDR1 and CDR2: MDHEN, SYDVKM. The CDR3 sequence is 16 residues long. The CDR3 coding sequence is TGTGCCAGCACCACCCTGGCCGAGGGCTCCTGGAATGAGCAGTTCTTC. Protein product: CASTTLAEGSWNEQFF.

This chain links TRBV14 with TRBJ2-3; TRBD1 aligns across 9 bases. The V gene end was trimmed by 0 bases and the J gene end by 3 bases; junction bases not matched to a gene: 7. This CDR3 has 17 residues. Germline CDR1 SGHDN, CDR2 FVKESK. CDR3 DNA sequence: TGTGCCAGCAGCCAAGAATTTATGGGACAGGGAACAGATACGCAGTATTTT. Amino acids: CASSQEFMGQGTDTQYF. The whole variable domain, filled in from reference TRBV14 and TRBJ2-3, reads EAGVTQFPSHSVIEKGQTVTLRCDPISGHDNLYWYRRVMGKEIKFLLHFVKESKQDESGMPNNRFLAERTGGTYSTLKVQPAELEDSGVYFCASSQEFMGQGTDTQYFGPGTRLTVL.

The CDR3 loop is CASSKTGSLAGGSYNEQFF. CDR3 bases: TGTGCCAGTAGTAAGACAGGTTCCCTAGCGGGAGGGTCCTACAATGAGCAGTTCTTC. The chain joins TRBV19 to TRBJ2-1, with 12 bases matching TRBD2. Germline lookup yields CDR1 LNHDA and CDR2 SQIVND (reference sequence). CDR3 length: 19 amino acids. The V gene end was trimmed by 4 bases and the J gene end by 1 base; junction bases not matched to a gene: 11.

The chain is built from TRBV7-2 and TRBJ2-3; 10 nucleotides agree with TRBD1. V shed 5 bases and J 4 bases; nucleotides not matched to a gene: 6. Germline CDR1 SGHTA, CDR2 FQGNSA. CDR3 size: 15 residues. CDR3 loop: CASSKGTGVSDTQYF. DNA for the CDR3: TGTGCCAGCAGCAAAGGGACAGGGGTGTCAGATACGCAGTATTTT.

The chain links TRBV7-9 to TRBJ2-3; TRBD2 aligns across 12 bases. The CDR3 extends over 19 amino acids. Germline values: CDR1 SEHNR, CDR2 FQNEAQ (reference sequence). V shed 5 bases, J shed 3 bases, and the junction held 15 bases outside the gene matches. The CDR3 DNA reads TGTGCCAGCAGCCTAATAGGGCTAGCGGGAGGGCCAAGGACAGATACGCAGTATTTT. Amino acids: CASSLIGLAGGPRTDTQYF.

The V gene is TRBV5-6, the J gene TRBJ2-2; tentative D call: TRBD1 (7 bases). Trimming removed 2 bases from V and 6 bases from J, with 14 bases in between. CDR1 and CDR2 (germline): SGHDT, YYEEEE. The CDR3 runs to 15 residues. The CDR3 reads CASSFNDREAGELFF. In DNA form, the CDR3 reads TGTGCCAGCAGCTTCAATGACAGGGAGGCCGGGGAGCTGTTTTTT.

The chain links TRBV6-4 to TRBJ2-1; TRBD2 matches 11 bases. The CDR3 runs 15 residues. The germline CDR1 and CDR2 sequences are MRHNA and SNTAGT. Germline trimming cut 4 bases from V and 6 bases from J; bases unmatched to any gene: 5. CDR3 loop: CASSVELAGVNEQFF. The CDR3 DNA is TGTGCCAGCAGTGTGGAACTAGCGGGAGTCAATGAGCAGTTCTTC.

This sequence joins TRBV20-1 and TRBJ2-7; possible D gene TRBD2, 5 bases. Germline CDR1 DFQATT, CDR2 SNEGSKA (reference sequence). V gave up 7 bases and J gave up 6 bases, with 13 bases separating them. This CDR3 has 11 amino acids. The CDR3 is CSVRERGEQYF. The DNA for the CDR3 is TGCAGTGTGAGGGAGCGCGGCGAGCAGTACTTC.

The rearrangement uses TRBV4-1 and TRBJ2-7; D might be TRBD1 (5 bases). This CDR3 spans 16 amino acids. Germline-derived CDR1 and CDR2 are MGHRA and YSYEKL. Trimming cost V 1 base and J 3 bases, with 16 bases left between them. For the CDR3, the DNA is TGCGCCAGCAGCCAAGCGGCTCAGGGTGGTTTCTACGAGCAGTACTTC. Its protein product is CASSQAAQGGFYEQYF.

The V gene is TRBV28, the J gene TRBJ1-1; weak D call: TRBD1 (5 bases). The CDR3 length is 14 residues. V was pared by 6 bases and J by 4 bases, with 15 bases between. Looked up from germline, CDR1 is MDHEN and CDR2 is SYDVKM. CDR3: CASSPGGWPTEAFF. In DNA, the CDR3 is TGTGCCAGCAGCCCTGGGGGGTGGCCCACTGAAGCTTTCTTT. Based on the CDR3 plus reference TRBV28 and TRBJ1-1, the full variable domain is DVKVTQSSRYLVKRTGEKVFLECVQDMDHENMFWYRQDPGLGLRLIYFSYDVKMKEKGDIPEGYSVSREKKERFSLILESASTNQTSMYLCASSPGGWPTEAFFGQGTRLTVV.

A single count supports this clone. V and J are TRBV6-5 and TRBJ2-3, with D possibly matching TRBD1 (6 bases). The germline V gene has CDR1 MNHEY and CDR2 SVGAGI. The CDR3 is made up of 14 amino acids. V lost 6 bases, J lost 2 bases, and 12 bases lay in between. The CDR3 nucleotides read TGTGCCAGCAGGTGGGGGCCCGCCACAGATACGCAGTATTTT. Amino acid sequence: CASRWGPATDTQYF.

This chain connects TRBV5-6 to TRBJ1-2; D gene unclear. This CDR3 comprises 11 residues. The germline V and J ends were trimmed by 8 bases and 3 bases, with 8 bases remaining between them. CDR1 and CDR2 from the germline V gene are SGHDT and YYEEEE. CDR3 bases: TGTGCCAGGAGCCTTGACTATGGCTACACCTTC. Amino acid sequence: CARSLDYGYTF.

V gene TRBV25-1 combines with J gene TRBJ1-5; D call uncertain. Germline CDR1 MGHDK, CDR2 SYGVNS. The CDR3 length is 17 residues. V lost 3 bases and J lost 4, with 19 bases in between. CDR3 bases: TGTGCCAGCAGTGATCGTCGACCGGCAGACTTGAATCAGCCCCAGCATTTT. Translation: CASSDRRPADLNQPQHF.

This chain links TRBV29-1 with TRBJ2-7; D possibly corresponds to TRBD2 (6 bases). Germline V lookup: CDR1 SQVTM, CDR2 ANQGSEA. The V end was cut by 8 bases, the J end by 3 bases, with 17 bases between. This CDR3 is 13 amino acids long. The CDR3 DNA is TGCAGCACCGCCGGGACTGTCGGCTACGAGCAGTACTTC. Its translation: CSTAGTVGYEQYF.

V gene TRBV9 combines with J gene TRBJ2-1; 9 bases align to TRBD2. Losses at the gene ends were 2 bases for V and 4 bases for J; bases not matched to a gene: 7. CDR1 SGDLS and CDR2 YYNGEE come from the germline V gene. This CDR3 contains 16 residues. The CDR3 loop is CASSVGSGSHYNEQFF. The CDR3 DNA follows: TGTGCCAGCAGCGTCGGTAGCGGGAGCCATTACAATGAGCAGTTCTTC.

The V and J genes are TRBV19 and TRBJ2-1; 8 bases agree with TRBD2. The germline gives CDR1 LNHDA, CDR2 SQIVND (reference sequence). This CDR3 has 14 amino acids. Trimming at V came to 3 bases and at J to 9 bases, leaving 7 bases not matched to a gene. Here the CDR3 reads CASSIGTRVGEQFF. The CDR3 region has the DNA TGTGCCAGTAGTATCGGGACTAGAGTTGGTGAGCAGTTCTTC.

This CDR3 is CASSSLPGTSGSYEQYF. The CDR3 DNA follows: TGCGCCAGCAGCTCCCTCCCCGGGACTAGCGGGAGCTACGAGCAGTACTTC. The V gene is TRBV5-1, the J gene TRBJ2-7; TRBD2 matches at 14 bases. CDR3 length: 17 amino acids. Germline V gene lookup returns CDR1 SGHRS and CDR2 YFSETQ. V lost 3 bases, J lost 3 bases, and 8 bases stayed unmatched.

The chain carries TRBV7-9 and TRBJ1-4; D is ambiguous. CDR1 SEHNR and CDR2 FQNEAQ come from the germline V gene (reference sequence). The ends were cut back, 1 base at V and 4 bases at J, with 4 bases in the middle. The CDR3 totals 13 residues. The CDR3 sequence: CASSLESNEKLFF. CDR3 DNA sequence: TGTGCCAGCAGCTTAGAGAGTAATGAAAAACTGTTTTTT.

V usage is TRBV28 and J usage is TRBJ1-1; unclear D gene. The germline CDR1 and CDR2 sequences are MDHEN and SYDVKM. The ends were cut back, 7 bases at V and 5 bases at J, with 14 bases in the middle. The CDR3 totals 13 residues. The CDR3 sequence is CASMRQIRTEAFF. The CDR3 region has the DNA TGTGCCAGCATGAGGCAGATTCGGACTGAAGCTTTCTTT.

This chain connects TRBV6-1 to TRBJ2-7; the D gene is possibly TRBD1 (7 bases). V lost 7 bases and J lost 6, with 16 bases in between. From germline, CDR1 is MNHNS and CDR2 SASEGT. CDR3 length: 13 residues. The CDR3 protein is CASTQGGVGEQYF. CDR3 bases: TGTGCCAGCACCCAGGGGGGAGTCGGCGAGCAGTACTTC.

The CDR3 DNA follows: TGTGCCAGCAGTGGTACATTTATGAACACTGAAGCTTTCTTT. This encodes CASSGTFMNTEAFF. The V call is TRBV6-1, the J call TRBJ1-1; D call uncertain. Trimming cost V 4 bases and J 0 bases, with 9 bases left between them. The CDR3 covers 14 residues. Germline lookup yields CDR1 MNHNS and CDR2 SASEGT.

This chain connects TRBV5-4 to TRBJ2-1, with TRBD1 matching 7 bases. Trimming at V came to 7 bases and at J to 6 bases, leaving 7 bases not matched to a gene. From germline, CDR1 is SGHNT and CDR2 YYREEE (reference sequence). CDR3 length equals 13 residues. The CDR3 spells CASVLTGSNEQFF. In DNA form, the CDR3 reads TGTGCCAGCGTCTTGACAGGGAGCAATGAGCAGTTCTTC. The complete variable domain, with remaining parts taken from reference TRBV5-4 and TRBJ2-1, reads ETGVTQSPTHLIKTRGQQVTLRCSSQSGHNTVSWYQQALGQGPQFIFQYYREEENGRGNFPPRFSGLQFPNYSSELNVNALELDDSALYLCASVLTGSNEQFFGPGTRLTVL.

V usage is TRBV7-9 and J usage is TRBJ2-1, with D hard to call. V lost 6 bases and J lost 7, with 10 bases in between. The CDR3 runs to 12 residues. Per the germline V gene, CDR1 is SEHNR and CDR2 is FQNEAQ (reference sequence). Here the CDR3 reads CASRRDGNEQFF. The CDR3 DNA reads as TGTGCCAGCAGACGCGACGGGAATGAGCAGTTCTTC.

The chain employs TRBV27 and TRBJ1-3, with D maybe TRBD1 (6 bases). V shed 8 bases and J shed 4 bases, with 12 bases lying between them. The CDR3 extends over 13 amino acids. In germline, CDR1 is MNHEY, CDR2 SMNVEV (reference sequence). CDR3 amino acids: CASSTGHGNTIYF. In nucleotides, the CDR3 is TGTGCCAGCTCGACAGGCCACGGAAACACCATATATTTT.

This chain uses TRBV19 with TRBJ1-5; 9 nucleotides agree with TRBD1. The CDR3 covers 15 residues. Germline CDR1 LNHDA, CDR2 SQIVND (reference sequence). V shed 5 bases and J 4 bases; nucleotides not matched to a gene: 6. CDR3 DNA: TGTGCCAGTAGTTTACAGGGGGCAAGGAATCAGCCCCAGCATTTT. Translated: CASSLQGARNQPQHF.

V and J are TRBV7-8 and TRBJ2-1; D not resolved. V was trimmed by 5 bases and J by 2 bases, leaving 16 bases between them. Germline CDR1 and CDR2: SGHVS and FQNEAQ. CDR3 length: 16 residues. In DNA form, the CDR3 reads TGTGCCAGCAGCCCCTCGAGAGTTAACCCCTACAATGAGCAGTTCTTC. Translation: CASSPSRVNPYNEQFF.